Following are 12 T cell receptor beta chains from one sample sequenced in a study of blood T cell repertoires in COVID-19. Repertoires were generated with immunoSEQ multiplex PCR, while TCRdb's copy carries only in-frame clones and drops some. The sample lists hundreds of thousands of clones, over 75% occurring once. Sequencing was carried out using peripheral blood. All receptors come from an elderly man with acute or convalescent COVID-19.

In its sample, this clone was seen once. This sample also contains other DNA sequences that code for the same CDR3. V gene TRBV10-1 combines with J gene TRBJ1-6; weak D call: TRBD1 (6 bases). Germline V gene sequence: CDR1 WNHNN, CDR2 SYGVQD (reference sequence). The CDR3 totals 13 residues. The V end lost 4 bases, the J end lost 7 bases, and 8 bases lay between the germline ends. The CDR3 DNA follows: TGCGCCAGCAGTGGGCAGGGGAATTCACCCCTCCACTTT. Its protein product is CASSGQGNSPLHF.

The CDR3 spells CASSLLRDNEQFF. CDR3 DNA sequence: TGTGCCAGCAGCTTACTCAGGGATAATGAGCAGTTCTTC. The genes are TRBV11-3 and TRBJ2-1; a possible D gene is TRBD1 (5 bases). From germline, CDR1 is SGHNT and CDR2 YENEEA. The CDR3 sequence is 13 residues long. V gave up 2 bases and J gave up 7 bases, with 9 bases separating them.

The rearrangement joins TRBV7-8 to TRBJ2-3, with 8 bases identical to TRBD1. This CDR3 is 16 amino acids long. V shed 5 bases and J 2 bases; nucleotides not matched to a gene: 9. Germline V CDR1 and CDR2: SGHVS, FQNEAQ. CDR3 loop: CASSPWTGTLTDTQYF. CDR3 in DNA: TGTGCCAGCAGCCCTTGGACAGGGACCCTCACAGATACGCAGTATTTT.

This clone was recorded only once. A single base is all that separates this from a far larger clone, so a read error is likely. The V gene is TRBV6-2 or TRBV6-3, the J gene TRBJ1-1, with D possibly being TRBD1 (6 bases). The CDR3 contains 13 residues. The germline V gene encodes CDR1 MNHEY and CDR2 SVGEGT. With 2 bases removed from V and 5 bases from J, the gap between germline ends came to 9 bases. CDR3 protein: CASSYLGATEAFF. For the CDR3, the DNA is TGTGCCAGCAGTTACCTGGGGGCGACTGAAGCTTTCTTT.

This clone was recorded only once. The sample carries other DNA sequences with the same CDR3. The CDR3 sequence: CASSLDRDQPQHF. The CDR3 bases are TGTGCCAGCAGCTTAGACAGGGATCAGCCCCAGCATTTT. The rearrangement uses TRBV7-2 and TRBJ1-5; a possible D gene is TRBD1 (6 bases). The germline V gene has CDR1 SGHTA and CDR2 FQGNSA. Deletions cut 1 base from V and 5 bases from J, with 6 bases between. This CDR3 has 13 amino acids.

The V gene is TRBV6-2 or TRBV6-3, the J gene TRBJ2-7; perhaps TRBD2 as D (6 bases). The V end was cut by 4 bases, the J end by 0 bases, with 16 bases between. The germline V gene has CDR1 MNHEY and CDR2 SVGEGT. The CDR3 has 16 residues. The CDR3 protein is CASSSGPAGSSYEQYV. DNA of the CDR3: TGTGCCAGCAGTTCCGGGCCAGCGGGCAGCTCCTACGAGCAGTACGTC.

This chain joins TRBV30 and TRBJ2-1, with D perhaps matching TRBD2 (5 bases). The V gene lost 4 bases and the J gene lost 0 bases, with 13 bases spanning the gap. CDR1 and CDR2 (germline): GTSNPN, SVGIG (reference sequence). The CDR3 consists of 15 residues. Written as DNA, the CDR3 is TGTGCCTGGAACAACGGGGTAGGCTCCTACAATGAGCAGTTCTTC. This codes for CAWNNGVGSYNEQFF.

J is TRBJ2-7 and V is TRBV18; possibly TRBD2 for D (6 bases). CDR3 length: 14 amino acids. Germline CDR1 reads KGHSH; CDR2 reads LQKENI. V was pared by 6 bases and J by 3 bases, with 15 bases between. CDR3 in DNA: TGTGCCAGCTCTTCGGAGGGGAAAGGCTACGAGCAGTACTTC. Translated: CASSSEGKGYEQYF.

This chain joins TRBV27 and TRBJ1-1; D perhaps matches TRBD1 (5 bases). Germline V gene data show CDR1 as MNHEY and CDR2 as SMNVEV (reference sequence). V was clipped by 0 bases and J by 0 bases, with 5 bases between them. The CDR3 loop spans 14 amino acids. CDR3 DNA sequence: TGTGCCAGCAGTTTATCACAGGTGAACACTGAAGCTTTCTTT. It yields the protein CASSLSQVNTEAFF.

V is TRBV7-9 and J is TRBJ1-1; possibly TRBD1 for D (6 bases). Trimming shortened V by 4 bases and J by 1 base, and 10 bases separated the two germline ends. This CDR3 has 14 amino acids. Germline CDR1 and CDR2: SEHNR and FQNEAQ (reference sequence). The CDR3 loop is CASSSYRENTEAFF. The CDR3 DNA reads as TGTGCCAGCAGCTCATACAGGGAGAACACTGAAGCTTTCTTT.

This clone was counted between two and nine times. The chain links TRBV13 to TRBJ1-5; 11 positions match TRBD1. V lost 3 bases and J lost 7; bases outside the gene matches: 2. Germline assignment: CDR1 PRHDT and CDR2 FYEKMQ (reference sequence). There are 14 residues in the CDR3. CDR3 nucleotide sequence: TGTGCCAGCAGCTTGGGACAGGGGGAGCAGCCCCAGCATTTT. Protein product: CASSLGQGEQPQHF.

The V and J genes are TRBV4-2 and TRBJ2-1; 13 bases fit TRBD2. V trimming: 5 bases; J trimming: 0 bases; junction bases outside the gene matches: 4. Germline V gene lookup returns CDR1 LGHNA and CDR2 YNFKEQ. The CDR3 runs to 17 residues. In nucleotides, the CDR3 is TGTGCCAGCAGCGCATGGACTAGCGGGAGCTCCTACAATGAGCAGTTCTTC. This translates into CASSAWTSGSSYNEQFF.